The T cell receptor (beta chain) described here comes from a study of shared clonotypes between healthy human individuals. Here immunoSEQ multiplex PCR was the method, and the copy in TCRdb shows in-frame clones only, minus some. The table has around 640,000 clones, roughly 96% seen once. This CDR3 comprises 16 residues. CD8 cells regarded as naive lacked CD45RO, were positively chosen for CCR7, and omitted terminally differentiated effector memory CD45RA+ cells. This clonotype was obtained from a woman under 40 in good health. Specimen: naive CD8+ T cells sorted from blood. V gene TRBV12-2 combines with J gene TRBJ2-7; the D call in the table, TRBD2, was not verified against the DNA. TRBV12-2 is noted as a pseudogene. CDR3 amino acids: CASRLGGSGRVYEQYF. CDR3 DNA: TGTGCAAGTCGCTTAGGTGGTAGCGGGAGGGTTTACGAGCAGTACTTC.